Below are 10 T cell receptor beta chains sequenced from a single sample in a study of Graves' ophthalmopathy and Graves' hyperthyroidism. RNA transcripts were the template, and TCR beta CDR3 regions were amplified from them. HTBI-primed RT-PCR formed the first round, and a multiplex PCR formed the second. MiXCR, run by TCRdb on the multiplex PCR reads, gives a single entry per CDR3 protein. The sample has 600,000 to 700,000 distinct CDR3 sequences; over 40% are singletons. Sequencing was done on a sample of peripheral blood. The receptors stem from an adult man with Graves' ophthalmopathy.

A few counts support this clonotype. The J gene is TRBJ1-2, the V gene TRBV20-1, with D perhaps matching TRBD1 (6 bases). The germline V gene encodes CDR1 DFQATT and CDR2 SNEGSKA (reference sequence). The CDR3 loop spans 16 amino acids. V was clipped by 0 bases and J by 0 bases, with 14 bases between them. CDR3 in DNA: TGCAGTGCTAGAGATCTCAAAGGACAGCCTAACTATGGCTACACCTTC. Its translation is CSARDLKGQPNYGYTF.

As concerns this clonotype: A read error may be the cause here, since a much bigger clone is one base away. The V gene is TRBV2, the J gene TRBJ1-5; D unclear. The CDR3 totals 13 residues. Germline loops: CDR1 SNHLY, CDR2 FYNNEI. CDR3 coding DNA: TGTGCCAGCAGTGGGAATGCTAATCAGACCCAGCATTTT. Translation gives CASSGNANQTQHF.

The sample holds a few counts of this clonotype. DNA of the CDR3: TGTGCTAGTGGGCTTCCGCCCGCCGGACTCTACGAGCAGTACTTC. Protein: CASGLPPAGLYEQYF. V and J are TRBV12-5 and TRBJ2-7, with TRBD2 as a possible D gene (5 bases). Germline values: CDR1 LGHNT, CDR2 FRNRAP. Trimming cost V 6 bases and J 3 bases, with 18 bases left between them. The CDR3 covers 15 residues.

There are a few counts of this clonotype. The V and J genes are TRBV5-1 and TRBJ1-1; perhaps TRBD1 as D (6 bases). V gave up 0 bases and J gave up 3 bases, with 12 bases separating them. The CDR3 totals 15 residues. CDR1 is SGHRS, CDR2 YFSETQ, per germline. Written as DNA, the CDR3 is TGCGCCAGCAGCTTGGTGCTGGGGGCAGACACTGAAGCTTTCTTT. This sequence encodes CASSLVLGADTEAFF.

The chain is built from TRBV10-3 and TRBJ1-1; weak D call: TRBD1 (6 bases). Trimming cost V 7 bases and J 0 bases, with 12 bases left between them. The CDR3 consists of 14 residues. Germline-derived CDR1 and CDR2 are ENHRY and SYGVKD. CDR3 sequence: CAIIRQGMNTEAFF. DNA of the CDR3: TGTGCCATCATCCGGCAGGGGATGAACACTGAAGCTTTCTTT.

This clonotype was seen a few times. A read error may account for a junction end that differs from germline. This chain connects TRBV7-8 to TRBJ1-1; D is unclear. This CDR3 region has 17 residues. Germline V gene data show CDR1 as SGHVS and CDR2 as FQNEAQ. CDR3 sequence reads: CASSQVFPDRNLTEAFF. The CDR3 region has the DNA TGCGCCAGCAGCCAAGTATTCCCGGACCGGAACCTCACTGAAGCTTTCTTT.

The table lists this clonotype with many counts. The chain employs TRBV10-3 and TRBJ1-6, with 9 bases lining up with TRBD1. This CDR3 has 16 amino acids. V lost 10 bases to trimming and J lost 6 bases; unmatched junction nucleotides: 13. Looked up from germline, CDR1 is ENHRY and CDR2 is SYGVKD. CDR3 region: CASRGGQGGPNSPLHF. Here the CDR3 DNA reads TGTGCCAGCAGAGGGGGACAGGGAGGCCCTAATTCACCCCTCCACTTT.

The J gene is TRBJ2-5, the V gene TRBV10-2, with 7 bases fitting TRBD1. The CDR3 runs to 12 residues. Germline V gene lookup returns CDR1 WSHSY and CDR2 SAAADI. V was pared by 7 bases and J by 5 bases, with 4 bases of the junction left unmatched. DNA of the CDR3: TGCGCCAGCAACGACAGGGACGAGACCCAGTACTTC. It codes for CASNDRDETQYF.

This clonotype appeared many times. The chain combines TRBV14 with TRBJ1-1; possibly TRBD1 for D (6 bases). Germline V gene sequence: CDR1 SGHDN, CDR2 FVKESK. This CDR3 has 15 residues. With 4 bases removed from V and 3 bases from J, the gap between germline ends came to 15 bases. For the CDR3, the DNA is TGTGCCAGCAGCCGGTCGATAGGGGGGTACACTGAAGCTTTCTTT. It yields the protein CASSRSIGGYTEAFF.

This clonotype was seen a few times. The J gene is TRBJ1-1, the V gene TRBV6-5, with a possible D match to TRBD1 (6 bases). CDR3 size: 16 residues. Trimming removed 0 bases from V and 3 bases from J, with 14 bases in between. The germline gives CDR1 MNHEY, CDR2 SVGAGI. This CDR3 is CASSYSSGRGDTEAFF. In nucleotides, the CDR3 is TGTGCCAGCAGTTACTCGAGTGGCAGGGGCGACACTGAAGCTTTCTTT.